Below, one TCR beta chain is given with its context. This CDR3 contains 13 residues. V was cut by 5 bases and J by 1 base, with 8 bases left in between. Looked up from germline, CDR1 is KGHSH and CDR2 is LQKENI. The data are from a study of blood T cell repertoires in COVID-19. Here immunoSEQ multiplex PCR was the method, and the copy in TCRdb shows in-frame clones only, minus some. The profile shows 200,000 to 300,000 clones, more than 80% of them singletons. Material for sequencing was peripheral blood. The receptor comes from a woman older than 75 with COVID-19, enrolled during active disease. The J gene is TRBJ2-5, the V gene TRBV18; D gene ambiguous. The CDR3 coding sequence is TGTGCCAGCTCAGCGACACTCCAAGAGACCCAGTACTTC. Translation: CASSATLQETQYF.